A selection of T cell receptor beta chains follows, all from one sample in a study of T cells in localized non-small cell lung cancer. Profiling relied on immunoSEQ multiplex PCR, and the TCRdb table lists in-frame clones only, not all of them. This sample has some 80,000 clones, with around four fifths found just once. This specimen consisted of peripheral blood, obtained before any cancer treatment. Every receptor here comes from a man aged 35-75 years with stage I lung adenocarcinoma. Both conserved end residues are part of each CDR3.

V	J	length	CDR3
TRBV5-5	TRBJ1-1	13	CASGDWTNTEAFF
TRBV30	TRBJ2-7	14	CAWSGSAGGLEQYF
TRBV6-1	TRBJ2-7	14	CASSEPAGGGEQYF
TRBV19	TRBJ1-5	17	CASSIVLDRASNQPQHF
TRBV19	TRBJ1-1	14	CASSANLGQGEAFF
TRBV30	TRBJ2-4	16	CAWSVGAGNAKNIQYF
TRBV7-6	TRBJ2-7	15	CASSLAPGSAYEQYF
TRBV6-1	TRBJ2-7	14	CASRVLSPVYEQYF
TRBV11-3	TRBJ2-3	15	CASSSPDGQGDTQYF
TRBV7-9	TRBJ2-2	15	CASSLDRDPTGELFF
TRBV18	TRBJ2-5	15	CASSYGRGGLETQYF
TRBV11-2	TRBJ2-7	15	CASSGGGGAPYEQYF
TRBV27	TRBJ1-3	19	CASSLSVPARGAGGNTIYF
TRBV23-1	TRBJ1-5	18	CASSSQSRVFRLSQPQHF
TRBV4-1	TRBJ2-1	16	CASSQDRTGGWNEQFF
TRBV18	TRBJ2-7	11	CASSQTYEQYF